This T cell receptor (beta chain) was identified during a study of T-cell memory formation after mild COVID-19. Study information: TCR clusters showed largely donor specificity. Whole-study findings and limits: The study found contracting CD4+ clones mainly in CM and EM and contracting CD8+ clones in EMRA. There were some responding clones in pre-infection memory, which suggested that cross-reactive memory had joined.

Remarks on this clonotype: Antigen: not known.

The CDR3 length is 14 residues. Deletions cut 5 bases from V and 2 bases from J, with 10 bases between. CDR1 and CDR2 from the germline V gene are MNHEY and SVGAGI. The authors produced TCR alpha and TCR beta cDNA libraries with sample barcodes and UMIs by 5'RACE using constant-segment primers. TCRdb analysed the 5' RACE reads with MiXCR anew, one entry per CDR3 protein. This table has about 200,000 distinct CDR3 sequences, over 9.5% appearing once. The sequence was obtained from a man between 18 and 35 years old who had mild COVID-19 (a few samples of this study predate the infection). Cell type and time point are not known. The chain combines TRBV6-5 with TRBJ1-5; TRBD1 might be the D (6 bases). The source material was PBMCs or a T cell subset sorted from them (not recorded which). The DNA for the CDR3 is TGTGCCAGCAGTAAACAGGGAGGCAATCAGCCCCAGCATTTT. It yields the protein CASSKQGGNQPQHF.